This TCR beta chain appears in the sequencing data of a study of cytomegalovirus exposure and HLA in healthy donors. In the study overall: The same platform was used for the 90 to 150 validation repertoires and the approximately 670 first-cohort repertoires, a later analysis reported. Study-wide points: Cytomegalovirus-associated TCR beta chains were listed, numbering more than 150. The classifier, whose performance was assessed in both the original and validation cohorts, reportedly diagnosed cytomegalovirus status with high specificity and sensitivity.

CDR1 is MNHNY and CDR2 is SVGAGI in the germline V gene (reference sequence). The CDR3 length is 14 residues. V was shortened by 2 bases and J by 5 bases, with 12 bases between the two germline ends. This clone has just one count. What it recognizes is unknown. Some clones are missing from TCRdb's copy, which holds only in-frame ones; the method was immunoSEQ multiplex PCR. This sample has more than 110,000 clones, with approximately 84% found just once. The chain carries TRBV6-6 and TRBJ1-1, with D unresolved. The sequence came from a young woman in good health and CMV-seronegative. The sample consisted of PBMCs. The CDR3 spells CASSYGGEWTEAFF. The CDR3 nucleotides read TGTGCCAGCAGTTACGGCGGGGAGTGGACTGAAGCTTTCTTT.